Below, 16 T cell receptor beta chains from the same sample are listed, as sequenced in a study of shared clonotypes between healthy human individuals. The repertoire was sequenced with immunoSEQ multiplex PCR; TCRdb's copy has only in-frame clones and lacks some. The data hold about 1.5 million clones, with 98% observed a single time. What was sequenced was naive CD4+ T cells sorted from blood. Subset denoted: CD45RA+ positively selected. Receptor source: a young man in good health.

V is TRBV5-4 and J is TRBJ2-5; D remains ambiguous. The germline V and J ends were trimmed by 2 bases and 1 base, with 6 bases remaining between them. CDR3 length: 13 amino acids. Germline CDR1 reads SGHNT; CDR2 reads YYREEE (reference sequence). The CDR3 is CASSFDSQETQYF. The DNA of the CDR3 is TGTGCCAGCAGCTTCGATTCCCAAGAGACCCAGTACTTC.

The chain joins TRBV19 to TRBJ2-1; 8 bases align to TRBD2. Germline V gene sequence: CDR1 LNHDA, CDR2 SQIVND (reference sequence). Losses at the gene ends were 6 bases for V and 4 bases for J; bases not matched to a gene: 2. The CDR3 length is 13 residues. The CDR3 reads CASSGRAYNEQFF. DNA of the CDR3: TGTGCCAGTAGCGGGAGGGCTTACAATGAGCAGTTCTTC.

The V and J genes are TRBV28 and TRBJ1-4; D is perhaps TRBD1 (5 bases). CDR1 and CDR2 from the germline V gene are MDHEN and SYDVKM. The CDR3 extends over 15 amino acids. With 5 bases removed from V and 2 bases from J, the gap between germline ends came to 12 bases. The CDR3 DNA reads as TGTGCCAGCAGTCCAACAGGACGGACTAATGAAAAACTGTTTTTT. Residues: CASSPTGRTNEKLFF.

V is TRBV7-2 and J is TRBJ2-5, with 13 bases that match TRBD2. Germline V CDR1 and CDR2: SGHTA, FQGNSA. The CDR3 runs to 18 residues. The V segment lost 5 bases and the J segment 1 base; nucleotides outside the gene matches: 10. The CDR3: CASSQPTGTSGIQETQYF. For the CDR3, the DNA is TGTGCCAGCAGCCAGCCTACCGGGACTAGCGGGATCCAAGAGACCCAGTACTTC.

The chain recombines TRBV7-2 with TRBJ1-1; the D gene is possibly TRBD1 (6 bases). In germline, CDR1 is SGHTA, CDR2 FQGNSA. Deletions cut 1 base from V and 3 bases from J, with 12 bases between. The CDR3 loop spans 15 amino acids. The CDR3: CASSLDLGGDTEAFF. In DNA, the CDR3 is TGTGCCAGCAGCTTAGATTTAGGGGGGGACACTGAAGCTTTCTTT.

As DNA, the CDR3 is TGTGCCAGCAGTTTTGTGCAGGGAGCCTTTGGAAACACCATATATTTT. It specifies CASSFVQGAFGNTIYF. The chain couples TRBV28 to TRBJ1-3, with a possible D match to TRBD1 (5 bases). CDR1 MDHEN and CDR2 SYDVKM come from the germline V gene. Between the trimmed V and J ends, which lost 3 bases and 3 bases, there was a span of 15 bases. The CDR3 is made up of 16 amino acids. The full variable domain, its missing parts supplied by reference TRBV28 and TRBJ1-3, is DVKVTQSSRYLVKRTGEKVFLECVQDMDHENMFWYRQDPGLGLRLIYFSYDVKMKEKGDIPEGYSVSREKKERFSLILESASTNQTSMYLCASSFVQGAFGNTIYFGEGSWLTVV.

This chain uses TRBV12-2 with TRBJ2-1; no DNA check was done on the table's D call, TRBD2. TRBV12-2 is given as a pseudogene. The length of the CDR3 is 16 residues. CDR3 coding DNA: TGTGCAAGTCGTCACCTTACACGCACGGAGTACAATGAGCAGTTCTTC. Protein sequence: CASRHLTRTEYNEQFF.

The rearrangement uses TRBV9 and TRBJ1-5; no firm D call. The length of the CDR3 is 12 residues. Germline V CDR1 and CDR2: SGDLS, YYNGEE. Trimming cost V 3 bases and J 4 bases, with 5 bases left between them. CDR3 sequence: CASSDGNQPQHF. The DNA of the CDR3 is TGTGCCAGCAGCGACGGGAATCAGCCCCAGCATTTT.

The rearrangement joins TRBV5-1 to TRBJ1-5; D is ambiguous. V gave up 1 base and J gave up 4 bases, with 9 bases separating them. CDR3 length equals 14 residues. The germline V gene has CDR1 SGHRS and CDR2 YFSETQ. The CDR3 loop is CASSLSGENQPQHF. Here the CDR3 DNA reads TGCGCCAGCAGCTTGAGCGGGGAGAATCAGCCCCAGCATTTT.

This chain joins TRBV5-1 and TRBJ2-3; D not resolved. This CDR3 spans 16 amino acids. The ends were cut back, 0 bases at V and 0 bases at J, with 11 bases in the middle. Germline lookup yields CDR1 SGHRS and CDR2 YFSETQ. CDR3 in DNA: TGCGCCAGCAGCTTGGCGCATACCGTTAGCACAGATACGCAGTATTTT. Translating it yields CASSLAHTVSTDTQYF.

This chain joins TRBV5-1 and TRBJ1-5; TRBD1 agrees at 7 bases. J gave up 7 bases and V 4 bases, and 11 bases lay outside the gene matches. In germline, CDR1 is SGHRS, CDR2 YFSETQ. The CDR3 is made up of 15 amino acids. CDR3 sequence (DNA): TGCGCCAGCAGCCCACAGGGGAGGTTAGACCAGCCCCAGCATTTT. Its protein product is CASSPQGRLDQPQHF.

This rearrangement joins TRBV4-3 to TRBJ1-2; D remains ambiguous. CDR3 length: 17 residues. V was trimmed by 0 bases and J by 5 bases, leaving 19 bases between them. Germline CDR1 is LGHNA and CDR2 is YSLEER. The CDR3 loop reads CASSQDWRAGGGYGYTF. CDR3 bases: TGCGCCAGCAGCCAAGATTGGAGGGCAGGAGGAGGGTATGGCTACACCTTC.

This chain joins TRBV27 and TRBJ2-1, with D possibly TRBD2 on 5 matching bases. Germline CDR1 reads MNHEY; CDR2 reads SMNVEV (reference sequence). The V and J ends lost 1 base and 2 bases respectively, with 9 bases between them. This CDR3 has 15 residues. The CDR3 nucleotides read TGTGCCAGCAGTTTATTAAGCGGACCCTACAATGAGCAGTTCTTC. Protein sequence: CASSLLSGPYNEQFF.

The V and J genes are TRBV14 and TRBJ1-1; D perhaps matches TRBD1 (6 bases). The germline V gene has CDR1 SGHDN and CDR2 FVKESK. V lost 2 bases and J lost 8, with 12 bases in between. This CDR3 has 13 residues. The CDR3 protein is CASSQHQGTEAFF. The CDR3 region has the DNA TGTGCCAGCAGCCAACATCAAGGGACAGAAGCTTTCTTT.

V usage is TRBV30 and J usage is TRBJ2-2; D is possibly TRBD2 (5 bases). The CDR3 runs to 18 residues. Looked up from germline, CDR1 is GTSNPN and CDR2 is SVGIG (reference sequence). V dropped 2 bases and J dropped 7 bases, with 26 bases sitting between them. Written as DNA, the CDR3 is TGTGCCTGGAGTCCAATTCCGTGGCTAGCAGATAACTACGGGGAGCTGTTTTTT. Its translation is CAWSPIPWLADNYGELFF.

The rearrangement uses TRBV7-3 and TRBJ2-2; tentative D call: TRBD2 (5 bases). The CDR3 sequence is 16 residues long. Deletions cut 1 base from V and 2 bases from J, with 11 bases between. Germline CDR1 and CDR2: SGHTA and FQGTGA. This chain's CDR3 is CASSLIGGGNTGELFF. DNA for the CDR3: TGTGCCAGCAGCTTAATAGGAGGAGGTAACACCGGGGAGCTGTTTTTT.